This TCR beta chain originates from a study of T cells in Graves' hyperthyroidism and ophthalmopathy. Broader study findings: Most clonotypes expanded in the thyroid (above 0.001) were also present in blood.

For Graves' hyperthyroidism to be stable, ophthalmopathy could not progress within 18 months. Patients aged 18 to 65 with hyperthyroidism were newly diagnosed, with duration under 2 months. Those patients with uncontrolled infection, other autoimmune disease, pregnancy or lactation were excluded. The CDR3 is made up of 15 amino acids. CDR1 is SNHLY and CDR2 is FYNNEI in the germline V gene. Trimming left V 6 bases short and J 0 bases short, with 15 bases between. Using RNA transcripts as the source, TCR beta CDR3 regions were amplified. A first-round RT-PCR of the TCR CDR3 used the HTBI primer set. TCRdb itself ran the multiplex PCR reads through MiXCR, one entry per CDR3 protein. The top ten hold roughly 6.6% of the sample, which has approximately 590,000 distinct CDR3 sequences, roughly 14% seen once. A few counts support this clonotype. Its antigen is unknown.

The clonotype comes from a woman in her 30s with Graves' hyperthyroidism. The chain combines TRBV2 with TRBJ2-7; TRBD2 might be the D (6 bases). Sequenced material: blood. Here the CDR3 DNA reads TGTGCCAGCAGCTCGTTTCTAGCGCTCTCCTACGAGCAGTACTTC. This sequence encodes CASSSFLALSYEQYF.